Detailed here is one TCR beta chain. As yet, its antigen is unknown. The 5'RACE template-switching step produced TCR cDNA and added a universal primer site and UMIs. In TCRdb, the 5' RACE reads were re-called with MiXCR into one record per CDR3 protein. Of a few hundred thousand distinct CDR3 sequences in the sample, 5.2% were seen once. The source of the sample is a study of T cells after yellow fever vaccination. Study in general: Preparation of the low-cell-number fractions used SMART-Seq v4 Ultra Low Input.

Study conclusions and caveats: On re-exposure, the response was weaker but peaked faster, at day 5 versus 15. High-abundance clonotypes from the bulk population could contaminate FACS-sorted repertoires.

The CDR3 has 16 residues. CDR1 is LGHNA and CDR2 is YNFKEQ in the germline V gene. V trimming: 3 bases; J trimming: 7 bases; junction bases outside the gene matches: 10. This clonotype was sampled from a man aged 18 to 29 who received the YFV17D yellow fever vaccine. The specimen comprised CD4+ T cells sorted from PBMCs, sampled on the day of the yellow fever booster vaccination. This chain connects TRBV4-2 to TRBJ2-1; 9 nucleotides agree with TRBD1. The CDR3 sequence is CASSHGTGNGLNEQFF. CDR3 DNA: TGTGCCAGCAGCCATGGGACAGGGAATGGTTTGAATGAGCAGTTCTTC.